This T cell receptor (beta chain) was observed in a study of blood T cell repertoires in COVID-19 (dated by TCRdb to 2020 to 2022). As for the study more broadly: Samples from collaborators originated in the United States, Italy and Spain and spanned both the acute and convalescent phases of COVID-19. The material from the prospective study consisted of cDNA or gDNA derived from T cells, B-cell-depleted T cells, or PBMCs. The samples were drawn from two sources: the first 160 participants of the ongoing ImmuneRACE study, and 1,000 to 1,500 subjects contributed by 6 global collaborators. The repertoires were released in a freely available public database meant as a resource for research on the immune response to SARS-CoV-2. Deeply sampled blood TCRbeta repertoires from subjects exposed to, actively infected with, or recovered from COVID-19 were included in the dataset. A de-identified subject ID, COVID-19 status, age in years and sex were almost always included in the sample metadata. Where available, HLA class I and class II types were obtained from metadata supplied by the sample provider rather than from assay-based typing. Findings and caveats that apply to the study as a whole: How much clinical and demographic metadata was included differed by source and by participant, and the metadata was provided uncurated.

CDR1 is given as MNHNY and CDR2 as SVGAGI, both from the germline V gene (reference sequence). Including the terminal cysteine and phenylalanine, the CDR3 comprises 15 residues. Just the 45-base CDR3 DNA is kept, in frame starting at base 1. V is trimmed back by 6 bases and J by 2 bases, and the junction contains 6 bases that no gene match accounts for. TCRbeta CDR3 regions were amplified from genomic DNA using the immunoSEQ Assay, a bias-controlled multiplex PCR. The paper's data handling went like this. Within the assay, amplification of reference gene primers was used to estimate how many nucleated cells each sample contained. Sequence reads were collapsed and filtered to measure the absolute abundance of every unique TCRbeta CDR3 rearrangement. For each sample, productive Simpson clonality was calculated as the square root of Simpson's diversity index over productive rearrangements. This immuneACCESS table, as held by TCRdb, lists in-frame sequences with V and J called but not all clones. Of the missing ones, under half trace to an unresolved V gene in checked studies; the others have no known cause. Clone size and V and J calls were adopted from that table, with D and trimming inferred from the DNA. The sample yields 150,000 to 200,000 clones; approximately 86% were counted once. The top ten clones comprise about 2% of the sample.

About this clone: Its recognized antigen is unknown. Nothing much larger sits one base from this clone, and base qualities are not available.

Whole blood was collected in K2EDTA tubes by collaborating institutions according to the institutions' own protocols. For TCRbeta analysis, collaborators shipped samples as frozen whole blood, isolated PBMCs, or DNA extracted from either of those sample types. The TCR sequence derives from a man aged 65 to 79 with active or convalescent COVID-19. The rearranged chain carries TRBV6-6 and TRBJ1-3, and 8 bases in between align with TRBD1. The sample consisted of peripheral blood. The CDR3 protein: CASRGARGPGNTIYF. The DNA reads as follows: TGTGCCAGCAGAGGCGCCAGGGGGCCTGGAAACACCATATATTTT.